This TCR beta chain was identified during a study of blood T cell repertoires in COVID-19. Looking at the study overall: The cDNA or gDNA used as material had been derived from T cells, B-cell-depleted T cells, or PBMCs.

Seattle patients were enrolled during active infection and followed longitudinally. As originally analysed: Amplification of reference gene primers was used by the study to estimate nucleated cell counts. Repertoires were generated with immunoSEQ multiplex PCR, while TCRdb's copy carries only in-frame clones and drops some. D and trimming were read from the DNA, whereas the V and J calls and clone size are those reported in that table. This repertoire shows just over 300,000 clones, roughly 86% found once; its top ten account for approximately 1.8%. The receptor comes from a woman in her thirties with COVID-19, enrolled during active disease. The sequenced sample consisted of peripheral blood.

The CDR3 sequence: CASSGQGDHQPQHF. CDR3 nucleotide sequence: TGTGCCAGCAGTGGACAGGGGGATCATCAGCCCCAGCATTTT. The chain is built from TRBV28 and TRBJ1-5, with 10 bases lining up with TRBD1. The V and J ends lost 5 bases and 5 bases, in that order; junction bases with no gene match: 3. The CDR3 is made up of 14 amino acids. Germline CDR1 and CDR2: MDHEN and SYDVKM.